This TCR beta chain was sequenced during a study of immune evolution from preneoplasia to lung adenocarcinoma. Notes on the study in general: Normal lung had the highest top T cell clone frequencies.

Each case's diagnosis was confirmed by two pathologists on H&E. Clones were read by immunoSEQ multiplex PCR, and TCRdb kept only the in-frame ones, dropping some. The sample includes 37,000 or so clones, under 85% of them seen just once. Germline CDR1 and CDR2: MNHEY and SMNVEV (reference sequence). This CDR3 contains 16 residues. V lost 5 bases and J 1 base, leaving 17 bases between the germline ends. Of note for this clone: The antigen is unknown.

The clonotype originates from a person aged 55 to 75 with lung adenocarcinoma. The gene calls are TRBV27 and TRBJ2-5, with D hard to call. Sequenced sample: FFPE invasive lung adenocarcinoma tissue. The CDR3 spells CASSSYRTATQETQYF. Written as DNA, the CDR3 is TGTGCCAGCAGTAGCTATCGGACGGCCACCCAAGAGACCCAGTACTTC.